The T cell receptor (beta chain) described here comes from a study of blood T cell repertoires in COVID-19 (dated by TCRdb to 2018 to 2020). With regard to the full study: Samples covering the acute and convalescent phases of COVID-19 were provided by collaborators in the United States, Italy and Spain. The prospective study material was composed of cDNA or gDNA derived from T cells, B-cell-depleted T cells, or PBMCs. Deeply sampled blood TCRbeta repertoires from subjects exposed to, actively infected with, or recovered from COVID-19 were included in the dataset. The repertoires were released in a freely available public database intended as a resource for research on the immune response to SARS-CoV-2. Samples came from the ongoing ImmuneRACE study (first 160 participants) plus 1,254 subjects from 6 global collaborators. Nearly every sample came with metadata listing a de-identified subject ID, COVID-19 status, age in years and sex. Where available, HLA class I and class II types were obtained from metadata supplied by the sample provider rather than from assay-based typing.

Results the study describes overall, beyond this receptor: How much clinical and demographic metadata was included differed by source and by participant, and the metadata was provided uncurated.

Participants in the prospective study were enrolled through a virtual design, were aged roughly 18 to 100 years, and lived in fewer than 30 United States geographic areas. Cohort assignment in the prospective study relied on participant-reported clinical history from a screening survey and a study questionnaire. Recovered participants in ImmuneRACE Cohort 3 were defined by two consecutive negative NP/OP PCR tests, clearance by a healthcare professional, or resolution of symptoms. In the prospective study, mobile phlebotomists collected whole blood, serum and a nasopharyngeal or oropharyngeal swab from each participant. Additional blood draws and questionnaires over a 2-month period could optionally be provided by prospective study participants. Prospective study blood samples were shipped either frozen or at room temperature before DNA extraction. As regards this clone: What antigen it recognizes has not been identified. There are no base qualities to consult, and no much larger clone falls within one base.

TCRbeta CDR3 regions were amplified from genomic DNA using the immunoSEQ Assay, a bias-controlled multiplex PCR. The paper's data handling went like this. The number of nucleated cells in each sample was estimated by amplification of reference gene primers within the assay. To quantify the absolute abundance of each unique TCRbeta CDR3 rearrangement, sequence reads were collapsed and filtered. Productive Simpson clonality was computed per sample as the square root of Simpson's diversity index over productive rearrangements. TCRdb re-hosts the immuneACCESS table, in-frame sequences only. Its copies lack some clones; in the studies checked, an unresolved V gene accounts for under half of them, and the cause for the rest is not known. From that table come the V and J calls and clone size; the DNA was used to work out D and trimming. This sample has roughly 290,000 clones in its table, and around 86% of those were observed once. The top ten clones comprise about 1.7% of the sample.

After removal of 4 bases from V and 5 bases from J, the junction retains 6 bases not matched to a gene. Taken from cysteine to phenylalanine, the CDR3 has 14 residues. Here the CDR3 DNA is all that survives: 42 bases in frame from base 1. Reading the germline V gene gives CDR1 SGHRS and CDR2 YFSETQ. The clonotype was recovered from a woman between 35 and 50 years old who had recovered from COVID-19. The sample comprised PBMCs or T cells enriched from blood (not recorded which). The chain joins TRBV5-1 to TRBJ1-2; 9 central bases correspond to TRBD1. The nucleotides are TGCGCCAGCAGCCCGGACAGGGGTCCTTATGGCTACACCTTC. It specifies CASSPDRGPYGYTF.